The 27 T cell receptor beta chains below come from one sample, sequenced in a study of cytomegalovirus exposure and HLA in healthy donors. Data came from immunoSEQ multiplex PCR; TCRdb stores just in-frame clones and leaves some out. The table includes some 140,000 clones, roughly nine tenths detected once. The sequenced sample was PBMCs. The receptors originated from a man younger than 35 in good health and CMV-seronegative.

The rearrangement uses TRBV13 and TRBJ1-5; TRBD1 might be the D (6 bases). V lost 5 bases, J lost 12 bases, and 20 bases lay in between. This CDR3 has 14 residues. Germline values: CDR1 PRHDT, CDR2 FYEKMQ (reference sequence). CDR3 protein: CASSGRNQGNLQHF. In DNA, the CDR3 is TGTGCCAGCAGCGGCAGAAATCAGGGGAATCTCCAGCATTTT.

This chain uses TRBV2 with TRBJ2-7; D may be TRBD1 (5 bases). The V end was cut by 7 bases, the J end by 6 bases, with 13 bases between. Per the germline V gene, CDR1 is SNHLY and CDR2 is FYNNEI. CDR3 length equals 12 residues. In nucleotides, the CDR3 is TGTGCCAGCAATAGGGGAACGATCGAGCAGTACTTC. It is translated as CASNRGTIEQYF. The full variable domain, rest sourced from reference TRBV2 and TRBJ2-7, is EPEVTQTPSHQVTQMGQEVILRCVPISNHLYFYWYRQILGQKVEFLVSFYNNEISEKSEIFDDQFSVERPDGSNFTLKIRSTKLEDSAMYFCASNRGTIEQYFGPGTRLTVT.

The chain employs TRBV7-9 and TRBJ2-2; D perhaps matches TRBD2 (6 bases). CDR3 length: 15 residues. The V end lost 2 bases, the J end lost 7 bases, and 14 bases lay between the germline ends. Per the germline V gene, CDR1 is SEHNR and CDR2 is FQNEAQ (reference sequence). This CDR3 reads CASSLNPSASGELFF. In DNA, the CDR3 is TGTGCCAGCAGCTTAAACCCTAGCGCGAGCGGGGAGCTGTTTTTT.

V usage is TRBV7-2 and J usage is TRBJ1-5; 8 nucleotides align to TRBD1. The germline CDR1 and CDR2 sequences are SGHTA and FQGNSA. The CDR3 is 15 amino acids. The trim removed 4 bases at V and 7 bases at J, leaving 9 bases unmatched. The CDR3 protein is CASSSGPTGEQPQHF. The CDR3 nucleotides read TGTGCCAGCAGCTCCGGACCGACAGGGGAACAGCCCCAGCATTTT.

The chain has TRBV6-5 and TRBJ1-5; 7 bases are shared with TRBD1. Germline CDR1 MNHEY, CDR2 SVGAGI. CDR3 length: 14 amino acids. V trimming: 6 bases; J trimming: 7 bases; junction bases outside the gene matches: 9. The CDR3 DNA is TGTGCCAGCAGGTCGCAGGGGGTAGGCCAGCCCCAGCATTTT. This sequence encodes CASRSQGVGQPQHF.

CDR3 sequence: CASRDRGETQYF. Written as DNA, the CDR3 is TGTGCCAGTAGGGACAGGGGAGAGACCCAGTACTTC. V usage is TRBV19 and J usage is TRBJ2-5; 9 nucleotides align to TRBD1. The CDR3 sequence is 12 residues long. Germline V gene lookup returns CDR1 LNHDA and CDR2 SQIVND (reference sequence). Trimming took 6 bases from V and 4 from J; bases not matched to a gene: 0. Using reference TRBV19 and TRBJ2-5 for the parts outside the CDR3, the full variable domain is DGGITQSPKYLFRKEGQNVTLSCEQNLNHDAMYWYRQDPGQGLRLIYYSQIVNDFQKGDIAEGYSVSREKKESFPLTVTSAQKNPTAFYLCASRDRGETQYFGPGTRLLVL.

V is TRBV27 and J is TRBJ2-7; TRBD1 might be the D (6 bases). The CDR3 loop spans 15 amino acids. V dropped 3 bases and J dropped 0 bases, with 12 bases sitting between them. The germline V gene encodes CDR1 MNHEY and CDR2 SMNVEV (reference sequence). CDR3 coding DNA: TGTGCCAGCAGTTTGCACAGGGAAATCTCCTACGAGCAGTACTTC. It encodes CASSLHREISYEQYF.

The V and J genes are TRBV7-7 and TRBJ2-1; possibly TRBD2 for D (5 bases). This CDR3 comprises 13 residues. From germline, CDR1 is SSHAT and CDR2 FNYEAQ (reference sequence). V shed 5 bases and J shed 5 bases, with 10 bases lying between them. The CDR3 loop reads CASSLTKHNEQFF. CDR3 in DNA: TGTGCCAGCAGCCTGACTAAGCACAATGAGCAGTTCTTC.

V is TRBV7-9 and J is TRBJ2-1, with no clear D. Germline assignment: CDR1 SEHNR and CDR2 FQNEAQ (reference sequence). This CDR3 contains 15 residues. Trimming removed 5 bases from V and 4 bases from J, with 15 bases in between. CDR3 nucleotide sequence: TGTGCCAGCAGCCCCCTCTTGAGTGTGTACAATGAGCAGTTCTTC. Amino acid sequence: CASSPLLSVYNEQFF.

This rearrangement joins TRBV7-6 to TRBJ2-2, with no clear D. Germline V gene lookup returns CDR1 SGHVS and CDR2 FNYEAQ. Trimming took off 1 base at V and 4 bases at J, with 13 bases between the two ends. The CDR3 contains 16 residues. As DNA, the CDR3 is TGTGCCAGCAGCTTAGGTTCTGGCACATCCACCGGGGAGCTGTTTTTT. Translated, it gives CASSLGSGTSTGELFF.

This chain uses TRBV5-1 with TRBJ1-2, with a tentative D call TRBD1 (5 bases). The CDR3 sequence is 13 residues long. Deletions cut 5 bases from V and 8 bases from J, with 16 bases between. Germline CDR1 SGHRS, CDR2 YFSETQ. CDR3 nucleotides: TGCGCCAGCAGTAAATCGGGCTGGGGCGGCTACACCTTC. Residues: CASSKSGWGGYTF.

The V call is TRBV5-1, the J call TRBJ2-3; D unclear. The CDR3 covers 16 residues. The germline V and J ends were trimmed by 4 bases and 2 bases, with 17 bases remaining between them. The V gene's germline CDR1 is SGHRS and CDR2 YFSETQ. CDR3 residues: CASSGVAGAHTDTQYF. CDR3 DNA sequence: TGCGCCAGCAGCGGAGTGGCCGGTGCCCACACAGATACGCAGTATTTT.

The chain joins TRBV7-2 to TRBJ2-1, with 7 bases matching TRBD1. Per the germline V gene, CDR1 is SGHTA and CDR2 is FQGNSA. The length of the CDR3 is 15 residues. J lost 8 bases, V lost 3 bases, and 10 bases had no gene match. CDR3 loop: CASSLTGMGVDEQFF. CDR3 sequence (DNA): TGTGCCAGCAGCTTGACAGGGATGGGCGTAGATGAGCAGTTCTTC.

The chain is built from TRBV5-1 and TRBJ2-1; maybe TRBD1 (6 bases). Germline CDR1 reads SGHRS; CDR2 reads YFSETQ. The CDR3 consists of 15 residues. V lost 1 base and J 1 base, leaving 9 bases between the germline ends. For the CDR3, the DNA is TGCGCCAGCAGCTTGAGGCAGGGGTCCTACAATGAGCAGTTCTTC. It yields the protein CASSLRQGSYNEQFF.

This rearrangement joins TRBV9 to TRBJ2-1; D possibly corresponds to TRBD1 (6 bases). V gave up 0 bases and J gave up 5 bases, with 9 bases separating them. Germline loops: CDR1 SGDLS, CDR2 YYNGEE. This CDR3 is 14 amino acids long. The CDR3 spells CASSVDTGHNEQFF. In DNA, the CDR3 is TGTGCCAGCAGCGTAGATACAGGGCACAATGAGCAGTTCTTC.

The V call is TRBV19, the J call TRBJ2-3; TRBD2 matches at 11 bases. CDR3 size: 16 residues. J was trimmed by 9 bases and V by 1 base; bases with no gene match: 9. Germline CDR1 and CDR2: LNHDA and SQIVND (reference sequence). DNA for the CDR3: TGTGCCAGTAGTATAGTCAAGACTAGCGGGGTCTCAACGCAGTATTTT. This gives the protein CASSIVKTSGVSTQYF. Drawing the rest from reference TRBV19 and TRBJ2-3, the complete variable domain is DGGITQSPKYLFRKEGQNVTLSCEQNLNHDAMYWYRQDPGQGLRLIYYSQIVNDFQKGDIAEGYSVSREKKESFPLTVTSAQKNPTAFYLCASSIVKTSGVSTQYFGPGTRLTVL.

V usage is TRBV19 and J usage is TRBJ2-1; 9 bases agree with TRBD2. Germline loops: CDR1 LNHDA, CDR2 SQIVND (reference sequence). The CDR3 spans 15 residues. The J segment lost 7 bases and the V segment lost 7 bases, leaving 11 bases of the junction unmatched. The CDR3 coding sequence is TGTGCCAGTACCGTTTGGCGGGGGGGCCTTAATGAGCAGTTCTTC. Translation: CASTVWRGGLNEQFF. The whole variable domain, remainder taken from reference TRBV19 and TRBJ2-1, is DGGITQSPKYLFRKEGQNVTLSCEQNLNHDAMYWYRQDPGQGLRLIYYSQIVNDFQKGDIAEGYSVSREKKESFPLTVTSAQKNPTAFYLCASTVWRGGLNEQFFGPGTRLTVL.

Here the CDR3 reads CASSLVPSGDYEQYF. In DNA form, the CDR3 reads TGTGCCAGCAGCTTAGTTCCTAGCGGGGACTACGAGCAGTACTTC. The J gene is TRBJ2-7, the V gene TRBV7-2, with TRBD2 matching over 9 bases. The V gene end was trimmed by 1 base and the J gene end by 3 bases; junction bases not matched to a gene: 4. Germline loops: CDR1 SGHTA, CDR2 FQGNSA. The CDR3 is 15 residues long.

The sample holds a few counts of this clone. Other DNA sequences in this sample translate to the same CDR3. The chain is built from TRBV6-4 and TRBJ2-3; 10 bases align to TRBD2. V dropped 4 bases and J dropped 4; count of bases not matched to a gene: 2. Per germline, CDR1 MRHNA and CDR2 SNTAGT. The CDR3 loop spans 14 amino acids. The CDR3 nucleotides are TGTGCCAGCAGTGGCACTAGCGGGGCAGATACGCAGTATTTT. Protein product: CASSGTSGADTQYF.

This clone was observed a single time. The chain combines TRBV23-1 with TRBJ2-1; perhaps TRBD1 as D (6 bases). TRBV23-1 is placed among ORFs of uncertain function. The CDR3 has 16 residues. V lost 7 bases, J lost 0 bases, and 16 bases lay in between. CDR3 DNA sequence: TGCGCCAGCATATCAGGACAGCTAGGCTCCTACAATGAGCAGTTCTTC. This sequence encodes CASISGQLGSYNEQFF.

The V gene is TRBV27, the J gene TRBJ2-7, with 9 nucleotides matching TRBD2. CDR3 size: 16 residues. Looked up from germline, CDR1 is MNHEY and CDR2 is SMNVEV (reference sequence). Trimming removed 4 bases from V and 2 bases from J; junction bases left unmatched: 9. The CDR3 loop is CASSSRGAGGTYEQYF. The CDR3 DNA follows: TGTGCCAGCAGTTCCCGTGGAGCGGGAGGAACCTACGAGCAGTACTTC.

The gene calls are TRBV4-2 and TRBJ2-1, with D possibly TRBD2 on 6 matching bases. Germline CDR1 LGHNA, CDR2 YNFKEQ. V gave up 4 bases and J gave up 9 bases, with 25 bases separating them. CDR3 length: 17 residues. The CDR3: CASSPYPAGVRGGEQFF. In DNA form, the CDR3 reads TGTGCCAGCAGCCCGTATCCGGCCGGGGTGAGGGGAGGTGAGCAGTTCTTC.

DNA of the CDR3: TGTGCCAGTAGTATAGATCATCTAGACAGGTTGATCACCGGGGAGCTGTTTTTT. Encoded protein: CASSIDHLDRLITGELFF. The gene calls are TRBV19 and TRBJ2-2, with D maybe TRBD1 (6 bases). The germline V gene has CDR1 LNHDA and CDR2 SQIVND (reference sequence). V was shortened by 0 bases and J by 4 bases, with 18 bases between the two germline ends. This CDR3 is 18 amino acids long.

The chain is built from TRBV6-1 and TRBJ2-2; D is uncertain. Germline-derived CDR1 and CDR2 are MNHNS and SASEGT. Trimming removed 8 bases at V and 0 bases at J, with 10 bases between. CDR3 length equals 14 residues. CDR3 protein: CASSAGPNTGELFF. Written as DNA, the CDR3 is TGTGCCAGCTCAGCAGGCCCGAACACCGGGGAGCTGTTTTTT.

The chain combines TRBV10-3 with TRBJ1-1; a weak D match, TRBD1 (6 bases). Looked up from germline, CDR1 is ENHRY and CDR2 is SYGVKD. This CDR3 is 14 amino acids long. V was trimmed by 4 bases and J by 6 bases, leaving 15 bases between them. The CDR3 sequence: CAISASTGEAEAFF. CDR3 DNA: TGTGCCATCAGTGCCTCGACAGGTGAGGCTGAAGCTTTCTTT.

The J gene is TRBJ2-6, the V gene TRBV6-1, with 9 bases that match TRBD1. CDR1 is MNHNS and CDR2 is SASEGT in the germline V gene. The V gene end was trimmed by 3 bases and the J gene end by 0 bases; junction bases not matched to a gene: 0. CDR3 size: 16 residues. CDR3 in DNA: TGTGCCAGCAGTGAGACAGGGGGCTCTGGGGCCAACGTCCTGACTTTC. It is translated as CASSETGGSGANVLTF.

This chain links TRBV11-3 with TRBJ2-5; perhaps TRBD2 as D (6 bases). This CDR3 spans 14 amino acids. Trimming removed 5 bases at V and 1 base at J, with 11 bases between. In germline, CDR1 is SGHNT, CDR2 YENEEA. The chain's CDR3 is CASSEGGIQETQYF. CDR3 in DNA: TGTGCCAGCAGCGAAGGAGGGATCCAAGAGACCCAGTACTTC.